This TCR beta chain derives from a study of graft-versus-host responses after intestinal transplantation. Whole-study context: Recipients got multivisceral, liver-intestinal, or isolated intestinal transplants.

Intraepithelial and lamina propria lymphocytes were released after the graft tissue was processed. Germline CDR1 and CDR2: SGHDN and FVKESK. The CDR3 consists of 14 residues. The V end lost 0 bases, the J end lost 9 bases, and 12 bases lay between the germline ends. Assay used: immunoSEQ multiplex PCR; TCRdb lists only in-frame clones, some missing. This repertoire shows just under 30,000 clones, approximately 80% found once; its top ten account for around 2.9%. This rearrangement joins TRBV14 to TRBJ2-1; a possible D gene is TRBD2 (7 bases). Material: ileum tissue, obtained 98 days after intestinal transplantation. The clonotype originates from a human patient who received an intestinal transplant, so some T cells may come from the graft donor. CDR3 nucleotide sequence: TGTGCCAGCAGCCAAGAGGTCGGGGGGCGTGAGCAGTTCTTC. This translates into CASSQEVGGREQFF.